The rows below give T cell receptor beta chains drawn from one sample of a study of PD-1 blockade in classical Hodgkin lymphoma. Some clones are missing from TCRdb's copy, which holds only in-frame ones; the method was immunoSEQ multiplex PCR. The repertoire holds 25,000 to 30,000 clones, with roughly 80% as singletons. The sequences come from CD4+ T cells from blood, collected before the fourth cycle of nivolumab. Receptors were obtained from a human donor with classical Hodgkin lymphoma. CDR3s include the opening cysteine and the closing phenylalanine or tryptophan. D genes are given only for firm matches. Part of the rows lack a size; the others show once, few, many or a class for expanded clones.

D	V	size	J	DNA	CDR3
.	TRBV7-2	.	TRBJ1-4	TGTGCCAGCAGCTTAGGACAGAAAATCTCAACTAATGAAAAACTGTTTTTT	CASSLGQKISTNEKLFF
.	TRBV11-2	.	TRBJ2-3	TGTGCCAGCAGCTTAGGGACCACAGATACGCAGTATTTT	CASSLGTTDTQYF
TRBD1	TRBV4-1	.	TRBJ1-1	TGCGCCAGCAGCCAAGATCCTTCAGGGGGCATCTACACTGAAGCTTTCTTT	CASSQDPSGGIYTEAFF
.	TRBV5-1	.	TRBJ2-3	TGCGCCAGCAGAGACGGGGCGTCTTACACAGATACGCAGTATTTT	CASRDGASYTDTQYF
.	TRBV5-4	.	TRBJ2-3	TGTGCCAGCCCCGGGGATACGCAGTATTTT	CASPGDTQYF
TRBD2	TRBV5-1	once	TRBJ2-1	TGCGCCAGCAGTCCCGGACTAGCGGGGGACTACAATGAGCAGTTCTTC	CASSPGLAGDYNEQFF
.	TRBV15	.	TRBJ1-1	TGTGCCACCAGCCCCACATTTAGGGGCACTGAAGCTTTCTTT	CATSPTFRGTEAFF
.	TRBV7-9	.	TRBJ1-4	TGTGCCAGCAGCTTCGGAGGGGTCTTCTCTCCGGAACTGTTTTTT	CASSFGGVFSPELFF
.	TRBV6-5	once	TRBJ1-2	TGTGCCAGCAGTTCGGACGCCCGCTATGGCTACACCTTC	CASSSDARYGYTF
.	TRBV6-5	.	TRBJ2-7	TGTGCCAGCAGACCCCCCCGCAGGGGTGGTGAGCAGTACTTC	CASRPPRRGGEQYF
.	TRBV28	.	TRBJ1-4	TGTGCCAGCAGTTTGGCCGGGACGGCTAATGAAAAACTGTTTTTT	CASSLAGTANEKLFF
.	TRBV28	.	TRBJ2-6	TGTGCCAGCAAGGGAGGCACTGGGGCCAACGTCCTGACTTTC	CASKGGTGANVLTF
.	TRBV5-1	.	TRBJ1-1	TGCGCCAGCAGCTTGGCGGTCGCGAACACTGAAGCTTTCTTT	CASSLAVANTEAFF
TRBD2	TRBV6-1	.	TRBJ2-3	TGTGCCAGCAGTGACGGGGGGAACACAGATACGCAGTATTTT	CASSDGGNTDTQYF
.	TRBV30	.	TRBJ2-7	TGTGCCTGGGGGGGACTCCTAGCCGGAGGTTACTACGAGCAGTACTTC	CAWGGLLAGGYYEQYF
TRBD1	TRBV5-4	.	TRBJ1-2	TGTGCCAGCCCATCCAAGGGGACAGAGGGCTACACCTTC	CASPSKGTEGYTF
TRBD2	TRBV5-8	.	TRBJ2-3	TGTGCCAGCAGCCCTAATCGAGCGGGGGGATCGGATACGCAGTATTTT	CASSPNRAGGSDTQYF